Given below is one TCR beta chain in context. In the study's own analysis: Reference gene primer amplification yielded estimated nucleated cell counts. Profiled with immunoSEQ multiplex PCR; TCRdb holds only in-frame clones, not every one. V and J calls and clone size are as listed in that table; D and trimming were resolved from the DNA. The sample carries tens of thousands of clones, roughly 80% recorded once. The data are from a study of blood T cell repertoires in COVID-19. About the research overall: Material from acute and convalescent COVID-19 was sourced from the United States, Italy and Spain. T cells, B-cell-depleted T cells, or PBMCs provided the cDNA or gDNA that served as material.

The sequencing sample was made of peripheral blood. The source is a human donor in a cohort sampled during active COVID-19.

The CDR3 region is CASSPGFTGREQYF. CDR3 sequence (DNA): TGTGCCAGCTCACCGGGATTTACAGGACGCGAGCAGTACTTC. The rearrangement links TRBV18 to TRBJ2-7, with a tentative D call TRBD1 (5 bases). Trimming pared 3 bases from V and 6 bases from J, leaving 15 bases between. Germline V gives CDR1 KGHSH, CDR2 LQKENI. CDR3 length: 14 amino acids.